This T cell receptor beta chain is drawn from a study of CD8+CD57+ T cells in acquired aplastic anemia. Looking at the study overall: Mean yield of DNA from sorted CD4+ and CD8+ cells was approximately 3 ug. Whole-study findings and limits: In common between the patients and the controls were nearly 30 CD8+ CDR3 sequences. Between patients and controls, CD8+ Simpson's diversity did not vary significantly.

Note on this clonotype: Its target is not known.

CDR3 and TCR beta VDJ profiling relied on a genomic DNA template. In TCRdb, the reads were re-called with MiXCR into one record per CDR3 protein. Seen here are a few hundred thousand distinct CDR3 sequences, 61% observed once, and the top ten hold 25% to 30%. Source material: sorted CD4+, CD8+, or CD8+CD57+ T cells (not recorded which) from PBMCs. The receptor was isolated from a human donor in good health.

This chain's CDR3 is CATSDSSGQGFRKLFF. CDR3 nucleotide sequence: TGTGCCACCAGTGATTCCTCGGGACAGGGTTTCCGGAAACTGTTTTTT. The rearrangement joins TRBV24-1 to TRBJ1-4, with 9 bases fitting TRBD1. J lost 11 bases, V lost 2 bases, and 11 bases had no gene match. Germline V lookup: CDR1 KGHDR, CDR2 SFDVKD. The CDR3 has 16 amino acids.